This T cell receptor (beta chain) was sequenced during a study of T cell responses to AZD1222 COVID-19 vaccine. Trimming took off 0 bases at V and 5 bases at J, with 7 bases between the two ends. The length of the CDR3 is 14 residues. Germline CDR1 reads MNHEY; CDR2 reads SVGAGI. The assay was immunoSEQ multiplex PCR, and TCRdb's table has in-frame clones only and misses some. The sample consists of some 99,000 clones, approximately 88% of them appearing once. The sequences come from peripheral blood, collected 28 days after the second AZD1222 dose. The TCR sequence derives from an adult who received the AZD1222 COVID-19 vaccine. The rearrangement joins TRBV6-5 to TRBJ2-2; no reliable D call. CDR3 DNA sequence: TGTGCCAGCAGTTACTCACGAGGAACCGGGGAGCTGTTTTTT. Translating gives CASSYSRGTGELFF.